This T cell receptor (beta chain) emerged from a study of blood T cell repertoires in COVID-19. Study at large: Whether acute or convalescent, the COVID-19 samples came from the United States, Italy and Spain. From T cells, B-cell-depleted T cells, or PBMCs came the material, which was cDNA or gDNA.

V dropped 2 bases and J dropped 0 bases, with 14 bases sitting between them. CDR3 length: 17 amino acids. CDR1 and CDR2 (germline): MDHEN, SYDVKM. Cohort assignment relied on participant-reported clinical history. For recovered donors of Cohort 3, there were two negative PCRs, clearance, or symptom resolution. Assay used: immunoSEQ multiplex PCR; TCRdb lists only in-frame clones, some missing. The profile covers some 340,000 clones, with around 87% appearing a single time and roughly 5.3% taken by the ten largest. This receptor was taken from a woman aged 25 to 45 who had recovered from COVID-19. The V call is TRBV28, the J call TRBJ1-5; perhaps TRBD1 as D (5 bases). Sequences were obtained from PBMCs or T cells enriched from blood (not recorded which). In nucleotides, the CDR3 is TGTGCCAGCAGTTTAGAGGCAGGGCTTTATAGCAATCAGCCCCAGCATTTT. It encodes CASSLEAGLYSNQPQHF. Full variable domain (remainder filled in from reference TRBV28 and TRBJ1-5): DVKVTQSSRYLVKRTGEKVFLECVQDMDHENMFWYRQDPGLGLRLIYFSYDVKMKEKGDIPEGYSVSREKKERFSLILESASTNQTSMYLCASSLEAGLYSNQPQHFGDGTRLSIL.